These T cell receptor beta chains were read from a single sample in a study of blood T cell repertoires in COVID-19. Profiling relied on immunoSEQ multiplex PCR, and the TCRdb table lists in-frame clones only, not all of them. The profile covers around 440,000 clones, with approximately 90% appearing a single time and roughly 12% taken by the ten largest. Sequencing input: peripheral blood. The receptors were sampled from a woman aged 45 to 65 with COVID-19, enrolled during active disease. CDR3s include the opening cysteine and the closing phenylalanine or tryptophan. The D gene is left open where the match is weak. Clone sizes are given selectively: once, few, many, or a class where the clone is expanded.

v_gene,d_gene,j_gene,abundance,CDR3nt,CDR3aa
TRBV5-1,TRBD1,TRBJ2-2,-,TGCGCCAGCAGCTTGGACAGGGGGTTGAACACCGGGGAGCTGTTTTTT,CASSLDRGLNTGELFF
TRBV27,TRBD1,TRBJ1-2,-,TGTGCCAGCAGGACCGGCAGGGGGCGCGCAAACTATGGCTACACCTTC,CASRTGRGRANYGYTF
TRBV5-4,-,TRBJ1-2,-,TGTGCCAGCAGCCGTGAGGGTAGCTATGGCTACACCTTC,CASSREGSYGYTF
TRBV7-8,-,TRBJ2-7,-,TGTGCCAGCAGCTTAGGCGTCGGGGGTGGGAGCTCCTACGAGCAGTACTTC,CASSLGVGGGSSYEQYF
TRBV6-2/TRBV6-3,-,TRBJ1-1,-,TGTGCCAGCAGTTACTCCCGAGGCCAGAAAGCTTTCTTT,CASSYSRGQKAFF
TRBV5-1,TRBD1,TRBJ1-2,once,TGCGCCAGCAGCTTGGCCGGACAGGGGTTATATGGCTACACCTTC,CASSLAGQGLYGYTF
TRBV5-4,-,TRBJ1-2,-,TGTGCCAGCAGCCCTGACCCCTCGGGGGTAGGCTACACCTTC,CASSPDPSGVGYTF
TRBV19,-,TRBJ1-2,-,TGTGCCAGTAGGGACGGGACAACTAACTATGGCTACACCTTC,CASRDGTTNYGYTF
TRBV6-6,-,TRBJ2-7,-,TGTGCCAGCAGCACCGAGAGGGTGGCAAGCTACGAGCAGTACTTC,CASSTERVASYEQYF
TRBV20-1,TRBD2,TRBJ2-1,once,TGCAGTGCCCCCGGGGGGGAAGAGCAGTTCTTC,CSAPGGEEQFF
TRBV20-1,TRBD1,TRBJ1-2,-,TGCAGTGGGGGACAGGACTATGGCTACACCTTC,CSGGQDYGYTF
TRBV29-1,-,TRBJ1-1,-,TGCAGCGTTGAAGCGGGGGGAACTGAAGCTTTCTTT,CSVEAGGTEAFF
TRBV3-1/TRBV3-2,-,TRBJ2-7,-,TGTGCCAGCAGCCCCCCGCGGCCTGCTACCTACGAGCAGTACTTC,CASSPPRPATYEQYF
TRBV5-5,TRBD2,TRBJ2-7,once,TGTGCCAGCAGCTTGACGGGGGGGCGTGAGCAGTACTTC,CASSLTGGREQYF
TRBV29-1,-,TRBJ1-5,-,TGCAGCGTGGGGGGAGGGGGGACGGGTCAGCCCCAGCATTTT,CSVGGGGTGQPQHF
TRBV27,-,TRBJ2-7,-,TGTGCCAGCAGTTTATCGCCTACAGGGAGCTACGAGCAGTACTTC,CASSLSPTGSYEQYF
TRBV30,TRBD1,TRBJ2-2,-,TGTGCCTGGAGTTTCGGGACAGGGTGGGACGGGGAGCTGTTTTTT,CAWSFGTGWDGELFF
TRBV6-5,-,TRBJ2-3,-,TGTGCCACCCTCAAATTAGGGGGGGGGACAGATACGCAGTATTTT,CATLKLGGGTDTQYF
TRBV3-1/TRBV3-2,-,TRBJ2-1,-,TGTGCCAGCAGCCAAATGGCGGGGGCTGCGGGCGAGCAGTTCTTC,CASSQMAGAAGEQFF
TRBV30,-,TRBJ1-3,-,TGTGCCTGGAGTGTAAGGGGTTCTGGAAACACCATATATTTT,CAWSVRGSGNTIYF
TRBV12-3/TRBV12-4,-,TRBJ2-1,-,TGTGCCAGCAGGAAGAGCAATGAGCAGTTCTTC,CASRKSNEQFF
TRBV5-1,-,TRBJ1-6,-,TGCGCCAGCAGCTTGGACAGAGAAAGTTCACCCCTCCACTTT,CASSLDRESSPLHF
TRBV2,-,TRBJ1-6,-,TGTGCCAGCCACGACAATGGCTATAATTCACCCCTCCACTTT,CASHDNGYNSPLHF
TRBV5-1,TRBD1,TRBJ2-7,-,TGCGCCAGCAGCTTCAGGGACAGGGGTGTCGCCTCCTACGAGCAGTACTTC,CASSFRDRGVASYEQYF
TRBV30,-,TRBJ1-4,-,TGTGCCTGGGCAAGGGGGTTGCAGGAAAAACTGTTTTTT,CAWARGLQEKLFF
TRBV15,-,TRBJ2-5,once,TGTGCCACCAGCAGAGATCCGGGGATTAAGGAGACCCAGTACTTC,CATSRDPGIKETQYF
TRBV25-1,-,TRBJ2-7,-,TGTGCCAGCAGTGAATACGCAGGGGGGGAGCAGTACTTC,CASSEYAGGEQYF
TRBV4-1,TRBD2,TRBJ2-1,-,TGCGCCAGCAGCCAGGGACTAGCGGGGGCCCGAAACAATGAGCAGTTCTTC,CASSQGLAGARNNEQFF
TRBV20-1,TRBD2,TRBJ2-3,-,TGCAGTGCTAGTAGGGCTAGCGGGGGGACGTCAGATACGCAGTATTTT,CSASRASGGTSDTQYF
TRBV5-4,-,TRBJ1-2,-,TGTGCCAGCAGGGGAGGGTTAAACTATGGCTACACCTTC,CASRGGLNYGYTF
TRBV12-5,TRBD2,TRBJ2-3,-,TGTGCTAGTGGTTTGGTACATTCTAGCGGGGGGATCACGGATACGCAGTATTTT,CASGLVHSSGGITDTQYF
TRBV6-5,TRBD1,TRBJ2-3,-,TGTGCCAGCCCCGAGACGACAGGGTTCACAGATACGCAGTATTTT,CASPETTGFTDTQYF
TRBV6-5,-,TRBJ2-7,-,TGTGCCAGCACATTTGACAGGGCGGTCGGGGGAGAGCAGTACTTC,CASTFDRAVGGEQYF
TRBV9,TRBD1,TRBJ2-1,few,TGTGCCAGCAGCGCTCATCAGGGGGCCGCAAACAATGAGCAGTTCTTC,CASSAHQGAANNEQFF
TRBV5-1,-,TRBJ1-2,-,TGCGCCAGCAGCTTGCAGGAAGGCTATGGCTACACCTTC,CASSLQEGYGYTF
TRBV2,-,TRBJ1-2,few,TGTGCCAGCAGTACCCCCCGGACAACGGGCTACACCTTC,CASSTPRTTGYTF
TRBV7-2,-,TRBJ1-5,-,TGTGCCAGCAGCTTAGAACAGGGCGGCAATCAGCCCCAGCATTTT,CASSLEQGGNQPQHF
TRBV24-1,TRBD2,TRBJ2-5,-,TGTGCCACCAGCGGCGGGAGTTCGAGCGGGGACCGCCTGGAGACCCAGTACTTC,CATSGGSSSGDRLETQYF
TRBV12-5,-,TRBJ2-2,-,TGTGCTGGCGGGGCAGACAACACCGGGGAGCTGTTTTTT,CAGGADNTGELFF
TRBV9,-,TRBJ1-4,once,TGTGCCAGCAGCGTAGGCAGGGCGGAACCAACTAATGAAAAACTGTTTTTT,CASSVGRAEPTNEKLFF
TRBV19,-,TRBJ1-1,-,TGTGCCAGTAGTATAGACCGGGTCCTCCACACTGAAGCTTTCTTT,CASSIDRVLHTEAFF
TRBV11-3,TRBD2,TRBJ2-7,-,TGTGCCAGCAGCTTAGAGACTAGCAGCGAGCAGTACTTC,CASSLETSSEQYF
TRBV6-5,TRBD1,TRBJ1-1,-,TGTGCCAGCAGTTTCTTACAGGGACAGCTAACTGAAGCTTTCTTT,CASSFLQGQLTEAFF
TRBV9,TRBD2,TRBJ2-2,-,TGTGCCAGCAGCGCCTTAGCGGGGGGGAACGGGGAGCTGTTTTTT,CASSALAGGNGELFF
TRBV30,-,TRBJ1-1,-,TGTGCCTGCCTCAGGGTAGAAAAATCTTTCTTT,CACLRVEKSFF
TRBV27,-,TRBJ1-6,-,TGTGCCAGCAGTCCGGGGGATTCACCCCTCCACTTT,CASSPGDSPLHF
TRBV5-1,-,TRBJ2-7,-,TGCGCCAGCAGCTTACAGGGTCCCTACGAGCAGTACTTC,CASSLQGPYEQYF
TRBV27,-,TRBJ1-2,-,TGTGCCAGCAGTTTTTATCGGGGGGGTGGTGGCTACACCTTC,CASSFYRGGGGYTF
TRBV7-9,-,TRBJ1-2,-,TGTGCCAGCAGCTTAGAACAAGTTCGTGGCTACACCTTC,CASSLEQVRGYTF
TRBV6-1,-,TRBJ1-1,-,TGTGCCAGCAGTGAATATTTAAGGGCGGGCAACACTGAAGCTTTCTTT,CASSEYLRAGNTEAFF
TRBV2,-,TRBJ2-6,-,TGTGCCAGCAGCCCCATAAGAGCTGGGGCCAACGTCCTGACTTTC,CASSPIRAGANVLTF
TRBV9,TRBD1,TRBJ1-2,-,TGTGCCAGCAGCACCGGGACAGGGATACCTAACTATGGCTACACCTTC,CASSTGTGIPNYGYTF
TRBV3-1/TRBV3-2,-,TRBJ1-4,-,TGTGCCAGCAGCCCGCGGCCCCTTTCGACTGAAAAACTGTTTTTT,CASSPRPLSTEKLFF
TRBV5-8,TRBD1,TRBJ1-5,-,TGTGCCAGCACCCGGGGGACAGTCAAGGGGCAGCCCCAGCATTTT,CASTRGTVKGQPQHF
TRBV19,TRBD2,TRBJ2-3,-,TGTGCCAGTAGTACCCTCGGGGGGTGGGATACGCAGTATTTT,CASSTLGGWDTQYF
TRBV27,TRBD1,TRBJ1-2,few,TGTGCCAGCAGTTCGACAGGGAACTATGGCTACACCTTC,CASSSTGNYGYTF
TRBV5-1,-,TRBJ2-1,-,TGCGCCAGCAGCTTCACAAAAACGGGGAGCCTCTCCTACAATGAGCAGTTCTTC,CASSFTKTGSLSYNEQFF
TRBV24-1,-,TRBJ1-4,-,TGTGCCACCAGTGACAGGGGTAATGAAAAACTGTTTTTT,CATSDRGNEKLFF
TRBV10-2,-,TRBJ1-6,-,TGCGCCAGCAGTGAACTCACAGGCCAAAATTCACCCCTCCACTTT,CASSELTGQNSPLHF
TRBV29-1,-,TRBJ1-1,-,TGCAGTCTTCAGGGTGGTGGTACTGAAGCTTTCTTT,CSLQGGGTEAFF